The rows below give T cell receptor beta chains drawn from one sample of a study of CD8 T cells in ankylosing spondylitis. TCRdb reprocessed the 5' RACE reads with MiXCR, giving one entry per CDR3 protein. The repertoire consists of approximately 24,000 distinct CDR3 sequences, with 13% occurring once and the leading ten covering under 40%. Sequencing used blood. These receptors were obtained from a male donor with ankylosing spondylitis or in good health (not recorded which). Each CDR3 is given with its conserved first and last residue. D genes are given only for firm matches. Clone size appears in some rows only: once, few, many, or a class for an expanded clone.

.	TRBV7-3	TRBJ2-3	15	many	TGTGCCAGCAGCTTAACTCCCGGTAGCACAGATACGCAGTATTTT	CASSLTPGSTDTQYF
.	TRBV12-3/TRBV12-4	TRBJ2-1	15	many	TGTGCCAGCAGTTTAGCGGGAGGTCAGTACAATGAGCAGTTCTTC	CASSLAGGQYNEQFF
TRBD1	TRBV29-1	TRBJ2-2	14	.	TGCAGCGGACGGACAGGGGGAAGAACCGGGGAGCTGTTTTTT	CSGRTGGRTGELFF
TRBD1	TRBV20-1	TRBJ2-2	15	many	TGCAGTGCTAGAGGACCGGGACAGGGAACCGGGGAGCTGTTTTTT	CSARGPGQGTGELFF
TRBD2	TRBV20-1	TRBJ2-2	14	many	TGCAGTGCTACCGGGGAGGGCGGCACCGGGGAGCTGTTTTTT	CSATGEGGTGELFF
.	TRBV7-9	TRBJ1-1	14	few	TGTGCCAGCAGCTCCAGGACGGGGGACACTGAAGCTTTCTTT	CASSSRTGDTEAFF
TRBD2	TRBV9	TRBJ2-4	15	.	TGTGCCAGCAGCTCACTAGCGGGAGCTGGAAACATTCAGTACTTC	CASSSLAGAGNIQYF
TRBD2	TRBV28	TRBJ2-1	15	.	TGTGCCAGCAGTTTATGGTCGGGGGGGCGGAATGAGCAGTTCTTC	CASSLWSGGRNEQFF
.	TRBV5-1	TRBJ2-5	14	few	TGCGCCAGCAGCTTGGCCCTCGGGGGAGAGACCCAGTACTTC	CASSLALGGETQYF
.	TRBV7-2	TRBJ2-2	17	few	TGTGCCAGCAGCCCCTACCGTATCGGGGTCGCCGGGGGGGAGCTGTTTTTT	CASSPYRIGVAGGELFF
TRBD1	TRBV6-5	TRBJ1-5	14	.	TGTGCCAGCAGTCGGGACAGGAGCAATCAGCCCCAGCATTTT	CASSRDRSNQPQHF
.	TRBV12-3/TRBV12-4	TRBJ1-2	13	many	TGTGCCAGCAGTTTTAGGGAAAACTATGGCTACACCTTC	CASSFRENYGYTF
.	TRBV11-2	TRBJ2-2	16	few	TGTGCCAGCAGTTCAAACAGGGTATCTAACACCGGGGAGCTGTTTTTT	CASSSNRVSNTGELFF
TRBD1	TRBV5-8	TRBJ2-2	15	few	TGTGCCAGCAGCTCAGGGGGTATCGACACCGGGGAGCTGTTTTTT	CASSSGGIDTGELFF
.	TRBV7-2	TRBJ2-2	15	.	TGTGCCAGCAGCTGGCCGGACGTGGGGACCGGGAAGCTGTTTTTT	CASSWPDVGTGKLFF
.	TRBV20-1	TRBJ2-3	13	medium-sized	TGCAGTGGGTACAGCGCAAGCACAGATACGCAGTATTTT	CSGYSASTDTQYF
TRBD2	TRBV6-2/TRBV6-3	TRBJ2-1	14	many	TGTGCCACTAAACCGGGACTAGCGGACAATGAGCAGTTCTTC	CATKPGLADNEQFF
TRBD1	TRBV6-4	TRBJ2-2	15	many	TGTGCCAGCAGTGACACAACAGGGGGCACCGGGGAGCTGTTTTTT	CASSDTTGGTGELFF
TRBD1	TRBV29-1	TRBJ2-1	13	many	TGCAGCGTTGTGTCAGGGGGCGGAGGTGAGCAGTTCTTC	CSVVSGGGGEQFF
.	TRBV9	TRBJ2-7	14	few	TGTGCCAGCAGCGTAGCAGGAGGAAATCACGAGCAGTACTTC	CASSVAGGNHEQYF
TRBD1	TRBV4-2	TRBJ2-3	15	many	TGTGCCAGCAGCGCCCGACAGGGGGACACAGATACGCAGTATTTT	CASSARQGDTDTQYF
TRBD2	TRBV6-6	TRBJ2-5	14	many	TGTGCCAGCAGTTTCCCCGGGGGGCAAGAGACCCAGTACTTC	CASSFPGGQETQYF
.	TRBV12-3/TRBV12-4	TRBJ2-4	15	many	TGTGCCAGCAGCCGAAGGGATTTGGGCAAAAACATTCAGTACTTC	CASSRRDLGKNIQYF
.	TRBV20-1	TRBJ2-4	15	many	TGCAGTGCTCCTATTGGCGTCATAGCCAAAAACATTCAGTACTTC	CSAPIGVIAKNIQYF
TRBD1	TRBV4-3	TRBJ2-1	14	.	TGCGCCAGCAGCGCTACCACAGGGGGATCCGAGCAGTTCTTC	CASSATTGGSEQFF
.	TRBV7-2	TRBJ1-1	15	.	TGTGCCAGCAGCCCATTACCCGCGGGGGAGACTGAAGCTTTCTTT	CASSPLPAGETEAFF
TRBD2	TRBV7-6	TRBJ2-5	15	few	TGTGCCAGCAGCTTCCGGACTAGCGGGGAAGAGACCCAGTACTTC	CASSFRTSGEETQYF
TRBD2	TRBV7-2	TRBJ2-1	16	.	TGTGCCAGCAGCTTAGCGGCGGGAGCGGCATACAATGAGCAGTTCTTC	CASSLAAGAAYNEQFF
.	TRBV20-1	TRBJ2-6	13	many	TGCAGCCCCGGGGTTGCTGGGGCCAACGTCCTGACTTTC	CSPGVAGANVLTF
TRBD1	TRBV20-1	TRBJ1-1	13	.	TGCAGTGCCACGACAGGGGTTCTCACTGAAGCTTTCTTT	CSATTGVLTEAFF
TRBD1	TRBV11-1	TRBJ2-5	16	.	TGTGCCAGCAGCTTACGCCCGAGGACAGGGACCGAGACCCAGTACTTC	CASSLRPRTGTETQYF
.	TRBV4-3	TRBJ2-5	14	few	TGCGCCAGCAGCCAAGAAAGACGGGGTGGGACCCAGTACTTC	CASSQERRGGTQYF
.	TRBV7-8	TRBJ1-4	12	few	TGTGCCAGCAGCTCGAACGCTGAAAAACTGTTTTTT	CASSSNAEKLFF
TRBD1	TRBV28	TRBJ2-2	19	few	TGTGCCAGCAGGCCCGGCCGGGGACAGGGGGCTCCCTGGACCGGGGAGCTGTTTTTT	CASRPGRGQGAPWTGELFF
TRBD2	TRBV12-3/TRBV12-4	TRBJ2-5	14	many	TGTGCCAGCAGTTTCGGACTAGCAGGCGAGACCCAGTACTTC	CASSFGLAGETQYF
.	TRBV20-1	TRBJ2-1	14	few	TGCAGTGCTAGAGATATTGGACAGCCGAATGAGCAGTTCTTC	CSARDIGQPNEQFF
TRBD2	TRBV12-3/TRBV12-4	TRBJ2-1	13	.	TGTGCCAGCAGTTTCCAAGCGGGGAATGAGCAGTTCTTC	CASSFQAGNEQFF
.	TRBV3-1	TRBJ1-2	15	.	TGTGCCAGCAGCCAACCTCCCCCGCCGGTGAGGGGCTACACCTTC	CASSQPPPPVRGYTF
.	TRBV20-1	TRBJ2-1	15	few	TGCAGTGCTAGAGGCCCCCCTCGCTTCTACAATGAGCAGTTCTTC	CSARGPPRFYNEQFF